This note documents a single TCR beta chain sequence. Its specificity is not known. Sample time point: persistent/refractory GD, antithyroid drugs over 5 years with positive TRAb. The authors made the TCR library using RNA they extracted from PBMCs. Guidelines of the American Thyroid Association were used to diagnose Graves' disease. This sample was included in a study of regulatory T cells in long-lasting Graves disease. Study results and limitations: TRBV28, TRBJ1-2 and TRBJ2-5 were segments that persistent disease favored.

Assembly of TCR beta libraries relied on iRepertoire HTBI primers together with Arm-PCR of CDR3 regions. TCRdb processed the multiplex PCR reads anew with MiXCR; each CDR3 protein has one entry. The sample records about 470,000 distinct CDR3 sequences, less than 25% being singletons. This CDR3 has 12 amino acids. Germline V gene sequence: CDR1 SQVTM, CDR2 ANQGSEA. With 5 bases removed from V and 8 bases from J, the gap between germline ends came to 16 bases. The chain has TRBV29-1 and TRBJ2-7, with D perhaps matching TRBD2 (7 bases). Sequencing used peripheral blood mononuclear cells (PBMCs), obtained when the disease was refractory, from a patient treated with antithyroid drugs. The sequence derives from a female donor with Graves disease. In DNA form, the CDR3 reads TGCAGCGTTTTGGGGGCGGGAGCCAAGCAGTACTTC. Translated: CSVLGAGAKQYF.